The text below deals with one T cell receptor (beta chain). As yet, its antigen is unknown. This CDR3 has 14 amino acids. Deletions cut 9 bases from V and 0 bases from J, with 15 bases between. Germline loops: CDR1 SNHLY, CDR2 FYNNEI. This specimen comes from a study of cytomegalovirus exposure and HLA in healthy donors. Background on the study: As an earlier analysis found, around 200 million T cells yielded fewer than 130 million unique TCR beta sequences.

Overall study results and limits: Researchers catalogued about 160 TCR beta chains as cytomegalovirus-associated. In a later analysis, donors in an Asian-associated ancestry cluster reportedly had fewer N-insertions in productive TCRs than the cohort mean. In vitro testing confirmed a few CMV-associated chains as specific for CMV antigens.

PCR used 60 Vbeta primers and 13 Jbeta primers. This table comes from immunoSEQ multiplex PCR, and its TCRdb copy is limited to in-frame clones, with some not included. In the table there are about 170,000 clones, 65% to 80% of which are singletons. This chain uses TRBV2 with TRBJ2-7, with a weak D call TRBD1 (6 bases). The receptor was isolated from a female donor in good health and CMV-seronegative. The sample comprised PBMCs. The CDR3: CARGARGGSYEQYF. The CDR3 DNA sequence: TGTGCCAGGGGGGCCCGGGGCGGCTCCTACGAGCAGTACTTC.